These 25 T cell receptor beta chains were sequenced from one sample in a study of vaccination effects on CD4 cells after COVID-19. Here immunoSEQ multiplex PCR was the method, and the copy in TCRdb shows in-frame clones only, minus some. The profile shows about 73,000 clones, 60% to 75% of them singletons. The ViraFEST assay expanded antigen-specific CD4+ T cells with viral peptide pools before sequencing. Isolating CD4+ T cells followed about 10 days of culture. Vaccinees lacked prior SARS-CoV-2 infection and tested negative for nucleocapsid antibodies. The antigens of these receptors remain unknown. The sequencing here drew on CD4+ T cells from PBMCs cultured with HCoV-NL63 spike peptides, taken before COVID-19 vaccination. These receptors all stem from a human donor who received a COVID-19 vaccine.

The chain carries TRBV27 and TRBJ2-3; D perhaps matches TRBD1 (6 bases). The V end lost 4 bases, the J end lost 0 bases, and 14 bases lay between the germline ends. This CDR3 has 16 amino acids. Germline CDR1 is MNHEY and CDR2 is SMNVEV (reference sequence). The CDR3 region is CASSSYLGTSTDTQYF. For the CDR3, the DNA is TGTGCCAGCAGTTCCTACTTGGGGACAAGCACAGATACGCAGTATTTT.

The J gene is TRBJ2-4, the V gene TRBV5-1, with TRBD1 identical over 9 bases. J lost 5 bases, V lost 1 base, and 4 bases had no gene match. Per germline, CDR1 SGHRS and CDR2 YFSETQ. The CDR3 loop spans 15 amino acids. The DNA for the CDR3 is TGCGCCAGCAGCTTGCGGACAGGGGCGGAAAACATTCAGTACTTC. Translation gives CASSLRTGAENIQYF.

The chain uses TRBV6-6 and TRBJ1-3; 8 positions match TRBD1. The V segment lost 5 bases and the J segment 5 bases; nucleotides outside the gene matches: 5. CDR1 is MNHNY, CDR2 SVGAGI, per germline (reference sequence). This CDR3 is built from 14 residues. The CDR3, as DNA: TGTGCCAGCAGTCCGGACAGGGCCAGAAACACCATATATTTT. As protein: CASSPDRARNTIYF.

This chain uses TRBV30 with TRBJ2-1; 8 bases are shared with TRBD2. V shed 5 bases, J shed 7 bases, and the junction held 13 bases outside the gene matches. Germline V gene data show CDR1 as GTSNPN and CDR2 as SVGIG (reference sequence). This CDR3 is 15 amino acids long. The CDR3 DNA reads TGTGCCTGGGGAATCCTAGAGCGGGGGCTTAATGAGCAGTTCTTC. Amino acids: CAWGILERGLNEQFF.

The CDR3 DNA sequence: TGTGCCAGCAGTTTATTAGCCAGGCCTCGGGTGATCAACTATGGCTACACCTTC. This encodes CASSLLARPRVINYGYTF. The rearrangement uses TRBV27 and TRBJ1-2; D remains ambiguous. The V end was cut by 1 base, the J end by 2 bases, with 20 bases between. Germline loops: CDR1 MNHEY, CDR2 SMNVEV (reference sequence). This CDR3 region has 18 residues.

The CDR3 nucleotides read TGCGCCAGCAGCTTACGACCCGACCACACAGATACGCAGTATTTT. Protein product: CASSLRPDHTDTQYF. The chain uses TRBV5-1 and TRBJ2-3; no clear D. Trimming cost V 2 bases and J 2 bases, with 12 bases left between them. Germline CDR1 reads SGHRS; CDR2 reads YFSETQ. The CDR3 loop spans 15 amino acids.

The genes are TRBV9 and TRBJ1-2, with TRBD1 matching over 8 bases. Trimming cost V 4 bases and J 3 bases; bases outside gene matches: 11. Germline CDR1 reads SGDLS; CDR2 reads YYNGEE. This CDR3 region has 16 residues. The CDR3 DNA reads as TGTGCCAGCAGCCCGTCGCTCGGACAGGGCTACTATGGCTACACCTTC. Its translation: CASSPSLGQGYYGYTF.

V gene TRBV5-1 combines with J gene TRBJ2-3, with TRBD1 identical over 10 bases. The V and J ends lost 6 bases and 3 bases, in that order; junction bases with no gene match: 7. Germline V gene lookup returns CDR1 SGHRS and CDR2 YFSETQ. The CDR3 runs 15 residues. The CDR3 coding sequence is TGCGCCAGCACCTATGACAGGGGGCTGACAGATACGCAGTATTTT. This encodes CASTYDRGLTDTQYF.

This rearrangement joins TRBV4-2 to TRBJ1-2; D is unclear. CDR3 size: 16 residues. Germline-derived CDR1 and CDR2 are LGHNA and YNFKEQ. Trimming cost V 1 base and J 1 base, with 13 bases left between them. The CDR3, as DNA: TGTGCCAGCAGCCAAGGCCAAAAAGAGGGTAACTATGGCTACACCTTC. It translates to CASSQGQKEGNYGYTF.

This clone was seen just once. This chain uses TRBV5-1 with TRBJ2-1; the match to TRBD2 covers 8 bases. Trimming cost V 4 bases and J 8 bases; bases outside gene matches: 11. Germline V gene sequence: CDR1 SGHRS, CDR2 YFSETQ. This CDR3 contains 15 residues. The CDR3: CASSVQGAGVDEQFF. CDR3 DNA sequence: TGCGCCAGCAGCGTCCAGGGAGCGGGGGTAGATGAGCAGTTCTTC.

There are a few counts of this clone. The gene calls are TRBV14 and TRBJ1-1; D gene ambiguous. The CDR3 runs 13 residues. V was trimmed by 4 bases and J by 7 bases, leaving 13 bases between them. CDR1 and CDR2 (germline): SGHDN, FVKESK. CDR3 sequence reads: CASSPLGEDEAFF. CDR3 DNA sequence: TGTGCCAGCAGCCCCCTCGGTGAGGATGAAGCTTTCTTT.

J is TRBJ1-5 and V is TRBV6-5, with D hard to call. The CDR3 is 14 residues long. Germline V gives CDR1 MNHEY, CDR2 SVGAGI. V dropped 10 bases and J dropped 2 bases, with 15 bases sitting between them. The CDR3 DNA sequence: TGTGCCACAGCATTACGGCAGGGCAATCAGCCCCAGCATTTT. Its translation: CATALRQGNQPQHF.

J is TRBJ1-4 and V is TRBV6-5; 8 nucleotides match TRBD1. V shed 10 bases, J shed 8 bases, and the junction held 12 bases outside the gene matches. Germline values: CDR1 MNHEY, CDR2 SVGAGI. The CDR3 loop spans 14 amino acids. CDR3 nucleotide sequence: TGTGCCACCAGAGGGACAGGTCCGGCAGAAAAACTGTTTTTT. This translates into CATRGTGPAEKLFF.

In nucleotides, the CDR3 is TGTGCCAGCAGCCGCGGGACTCTTAGCACAGATACGCAGTATTTT. The encoded protein is CASSRGTLSTDTQYF. The gene calls are TRBV7-9 and TRBJ2-3, with D possibly being TRBD2 (6 bases). This CDR3 has 15 amino acids. Trimming shortened V by 5 bases and J by 0 bases, and 12 bases separated the two germline ends. Germline V gene sequence: CDR1 SEHNR, CDR2 FQNEAQ (reference sequence). The whole variable domain, remainder taken from reference TRBV7-9 and TRBJ2-3, is DTGVSQNPRHKITKRGQNVTFRCDPISEHNRLYWYRQTLGQGPEFLTYFQNEAQLEKSRLLSDRFSAERPKGSFSTLEIQRTEQGDSAMYLCASSRGTLSTDTQYFGPGTRLTVL.

The chain couples TRBV2 to TRBJ2-2; tentatively, D is TRBD1 (5 bases). Germline V lookup: CDR1 SNHLY, CDR2 FYNNEI. The CDR3 contains 15 residues. V was shortened by 3 bases and J by 6 bases, with 14 bases between the two germline ends. The DNA of the CDR3 is TGTGCCAGCAGTGATTCATTCAGGGTCGCCGGGGAGCTGTTTTTT. It translates to CASSDSFRVAGELFF. Full variable domain (outside the CDR3, taken from reference TRBV2 and TRBJ2-2): EPEVTQTPSHQVTQMGQEVILRCVPISNHLYFYWYRQILGQKVEFLVSFYNNEISEKSEIFDDQFSVERPDGSNFTLKIRSTKLEDSAMYFCASSDSFRVAGELFFGEGSRLTVL.

V is TRBV7-3 and J is TRBJ2-1; a possible D gene is TRBD2 (6 bases). Germline lookup yields CDR1 SGHTA and CDR2 FQGTGA. Trimming stripped 5 bases from V and 0 bases from J, with 14 bases between. The CDR3 extends over 16 amino acids. The CDR3 nucleotides are TGTGCCAGCAGCAAATCTGGGGGGAGCTCCTACAATGAGCAGTTCTTC. It specifies CASSKSGGSSYNEQFF. The entire variable domain, with the rest obtained from reference TRBV7-3 and TRBJ2-1, is as follows: GAGVSQTPSNKVTEKGKYVELRCDPISGHTALYWYRQSLGQGPEFLIYFQGTGAADDSGLPNDRFFAVRPEGSVSTLKIQRTERGDSAVYLCASSKSGGSSYNEQFFGPGTRLTVL.

V gene TRBV7-3 combines with J gene TRBJ2-6; D ambiguous. V was clipped by 3 bases and J by 0 bases, with 6 bases between them. The CDR3 extends over 15 amino acids. In germline, CDR1 is SGHTA, CDR2 FQGTGA. The DNA for the CDR3 is TGTGCCAGCAGCTTCGACTTCTCTGGGGCCAACGTCCTGACTTTC. Protein product: CASSFDFSGANVLTF.

The chain carries TRBV3-1 (or the pseudogene TRBV3-2) and TRBJ2-3; possible D gene TRBD1, 6 bases. The germline V gene has CDR1 LGHDT and CDR2 YNNKEL (reference sequence). Trimming removed 3 bases from V and 5 bases from J, with 9 bases in between. This CDR3 region has 13 residues. This chain's CDR3 is CASSQIGGDTQYF. The CDR3, as DNA: TGTGCCAGCAGCCAGATAGGGGGAGATACGCAGTATTTT.

This clone was picked up a small number of times. The V call is TRBV20-1, the J call TRBJ1-3; D is possibly TRBD1 (5 bases). Germline CDR1 DFQATT, CDR2 SNEGSKA (reference sequence). V was cut by 7 bases and J by 4 bases, with 8 bases left in between. The CDR3 length is 11 residues. Here the CDR3 DNA reads TGCAGTGGGACATTCGGAAACACCATATATTTT. It translates to CSGTFGNTIYF.

CDR3 amino acids: CASSTPGRGATEAFF. CDR3 coding DNA: TGTGCCAGCAGTACCCCTGGCAGGGGTGCCACTGAAGCTTTCTTT. The chain joins TRBV6-6 to TRBJ1-1, with TRBD1 as a possible D gene (6 bases). The CDR3 is 15 residues long. Germline CDR1 reads MNHNY; CDR2 reads SVGAGI (reference sequence). The V end lost 5 bases, the J end lost 4 bases, and 17 bases lay between the germline ends.

The V call is TRBV5-6, the J call TRBJ1-4; 8 bases are shared with TRBD1. Germline V gene sequence: CDR1 SGHDT, CDR2 YYEEEE. The CDR3 consists of 16 residues. The J segment lost 2 bases and the V segment lost 2 bases, leaving 5 bases of the junction unmatched. CDR3 loop: CASSLRQGLTNEKLFF. As DNA, the CDR3 is TGTGCCAGCAGCTTAAGACAGGGGTTGACTAATGAAAAACTGTTTTTT.

V usage is TRBV4-1 and J usage is TRBJ1-2; 7 nucleotides align to TRBD1. The J segment lost 4 bases and the V segment lost 1 base, leaving 12 bases of the junction unmatched. Germline lookup yields CDR1 MGHRA and CDR2 YSYEKL. This CDR3 is 17 amino acids long. Written as DNA, the CDR3 is TGCGCCAGCAGCCAAGTGCCGGGGAGGGGGCCGACCTATGGCTACACCTTC. This codes for CASSQVPGRGPTYGYTF.

This clone was observed a handful of times. The genes are TRBV24-1 and TRBJ1-2; D uncertain. V was trimmed by 6 bases and J by 2 bases, leaving 6 bases between them. Germline V gene data show CDR1 as KGHDR and CDR2 as SFDVKD. This CDR3 contains 12 residues. The CDR3, as DNA: TGTGCCACCAGTCAGGTGAACTATGGCTACACCTTC. Protein product: CATSQVNYGYTF.

The V call is TRBV7-8, the J call TRBJ1-2; 7 bases are a match to TRBD1. The V gene end was trimmed by 3 bases and the J gene end by 1 base; junction bases not matched to a gene: 5. From germline, CDR1 is SGHVS and CDR2 FQNEAQ. The CDR3 is made up of 15 amino acids. This CDR3 reads CASSFAAGGNYGYTF. CDR3 coding DNA: TGTGCCAGCAGCTTTGCGGCAGGGGGTAACTATGGCTACACCTTC.

The CDR3 region has the DNA TGTGCCAGCAGCTTTATTTCTCCTGGGGCCAACGTCCTGACTTTC. It yields the protein CASSFISPGANVLTF. The J gene is TRBJ2-6, the V gene TRBV5-6; D gene unclear. The CDR3 sequence is 15 residues long. Germline-derived CDR1 and CDR2 are SGHDT and YYEEEE. V was trimmed by 2 bases and J by 2 bases, leaving 8 bases between them.